The entry that follows covers one TCR beta chain sequence. In germline, CDR1 is MGHRA, CDR2 YSYEKL. The CDR3 runs to 16 residues. V was pared by 0 bases and J by 3 bases, with 14 bases between. This specimen comes from a study of blood T cell repertoires in COVID-19. Turning to the study itself: T cells, B-cell-depleted T cells, or PBMCs supplied cDNA or gDNA.

Here immunoSEQ multiplex PCR was the method, and the copy in TCRdb shows in-frame clones only, minus some. Found here are about 130,000 clones, approximately 89% of them singletons; the top ten hold more than 3.5%. The source of this sequence is an older woman with acute or convalescent COVID-19. This chain uses TRBV4-1 with TRBJ1-1; weak D call: TRBD1 (5 bases). The sample taken for sequencing was peripheral blood. CDR3 coding DNA: TGCGCCAGCAGCCAAGAGGTGGTAGGGGTATACACTGAAGCTTTCTTT. It encodes CASSQEVVGVYTEAFF.